This T cell receptor beta chain stems from a study of T-cell memory formation after mild COVID-19. The trim removed 0 bases at V and 8 bases at J, leaving 6 bases unmatched. Germline CDR1 and CDR2: SGDLS and YYNGEE. There are 15 residues in the CDR3. TCRdb ran MiXCR on the 5' RACE reads and lists one entry per CDR3 protein. Of 150,000 to 200,000 distinct CDR3 sequences listed, 30% to 35% are singletons. This receptor was obtained from an adult woman who had mild COVID-19 (a few samples of this study predate the infection). Cell type and time point are not known. V usage is TRBV9 and J usage is TRBJ2-1; 9 bases agree with TRBD1. The material sequenced was PBMCs or a T cell subset sorted from them (not recorded which). CDR3 loop: CASSVEGQGPYEQFF. CDR3 sequence (DNA): TGTGCCAGCAGCGTAGAAGGACAGGGGCCCTATGAGCAGTTCTTC.